These 19 T cell receptor beta chains share one sample of origin, sequenced in a study of T cell responses to AZD1222 COVID-19 vaccine (dated by TCRdb to the early 2020s). Library preparation employed the immunoSEQ multiplex PCR assay. TCRdb holds this immuneACCESS table with in-frame rearrangements only. Some clones are missing; in checked studies, unresolved V genes explain under half, and the rest has no known cause. Across this sample there are 110,000 to 150,000 clones, with 70% to 90% seen only once. The top ten constitute about 8% of the sample. The time point label on this specimen signifies: baseline before first vaccination. This specimen was peripheral blood, taken on day 0 of AZD1222 vaccination. These receptors all come from an adult in good health.

Here the CDR3 DNA reads TGTGCCAGCAGTGATCGACAGGGGGCTGAAAAACTGTTTTTT. Translated: CASSDRQGAEKLFF. The chain employs TRBV6-2 or TRBV6-3 and TRBJ1-4; 10 bases match TRBD1. CDR3 length: 14 residues. The germline CDR1 and CDR2 sequences are MNHEY and SVGEGT. Trimming at V came to 5 bases and at J to 7 bases, leaving 4 bases not matched to a gene.

In DNA form, the CDR3 reads TGTGCCAGCAGAGGGCTAGAGGGTGACAGTCGCCGTTCTAGCGGGTCGACCGGGACGCAGTATTTT. Its protein is CASRGLEGDSRRSSGSTGTQYF. The chain links TRBV27 to TRBJ2-3, with 8 bases identical to TRBD2. The CDR3 spans 22 residues. Trimming cost V 6 bases and J 9 bases; bases outside gene matches: 35. Germline CDR1 is MNHEY and CDR2 is SMNVEV (reference sequence).

The count of this clone is one. The genes are TRBV6-5 and TRBJ2-1; tentatively, D is TRBD1 or TRBD2 (5 bases each). This CDR3 spans 16 amino acids. V was trimmed by 0 bases and J by 9 bases, leaving 18 bases between them. Germline-derived CDR1 and CDR2 are MNHEY and SVGAGI. The CDR3 sequence is CASSYSLGILGVEQFF. DNA of the CDR3: TGTGCCAGCAGTTACTCATTGGGGATCTTGGGGGTTGAGCAGTTCTTC.

The chain is built from TRBV5-4 and TRBJ1-1, with D unclear. This CDR3 comprises 15 residues. The germline gives CDR1 SGHNT, CDR2 YYREEE (reference sequence). The V end lost 4 bases, the J end lost 0 bases, and 13 bases lay between the germline ends. CDR3 in amino acids: CASSRLVTMNTEAFF. In DNA, the CDR3 is TGTGCCAGCAGCCGGTTGGTCACCATGAACACTGAAGCTTTCTTT.

This sequence joins TRBV2 and TRBJ2-7; 7 bases line up with TRBD1. The CDR3 runs to 14 residues. V lost 7 bases, J lost 0 bases, and 6 bases stayed unmatched. Germline CDR1 SNHLY, CDR2 FYNNEI. CDR3 sequence reads: CASTWTGRSYEQYF. CDR3 sequence (DNA): TGTGCCAGCACTTGGACAGGACGCTCCTACGAGCAGTACTTC.

The V gene is TRBV2, the J gene TRBJ2-2, with 14 bases identical to TRBD2. The trim removed 0 bases at V and 6 bases at J, leaving 6 bases unmatched. Germline CDR1 reads SNHLY; CDR2 reads FYNNEI. The length of the CDR3 is 18 residues. The DNA of the CDR3 is TGTGCCAGCAGTGAAGCGGTGGGACTAGCGGGAGCGCCCGGGGAGCTGTTTTTT. This gives the protein CASSEAVGLAGAPGELFF.

The rearrangement uses TRBV7-9 and TRBJ1-2, with TRBD1 as a possible D gene (5 bases). The V and J ends lost 5 bases and 5 bases respectively, with 21 bases between them. Germline CDR1 reads SEHNR; CDR2 reads FQNEAQ (reference sequence). The CDR3 has 16 amino acids. The CDR3 is CASSRSRQNRPYGYTF. The CDR3 nucleotides read TGTGCCAGCAGCCGATCCAGACAGAATCGCCCTTATGGCTACACCTTC.

The chain joins TRBV27 to TRBJ2-7; D uncertain. Trimming took 2 bases from V and 5 from J, leaving 13 bases between them. The CDR3 totals 14 residues. CDR1 is MNHEY, CDR2 SMNVEV, per germline (reference sequence). The CDR3 is CASSLRQPIHEQYF. CDR3 in DNA: TGTGCCAGCAGTTTACGGCAGCCCATCCACGAGCAGTACTTC.

This chain uses TRBV4-2 with TRBJ2-5, with 7 bases aligning to TRBD1. This CDR3 has 15 residues. The V gene end was trimmed by 0 bases and the J gene end by 4 bases; junction bases not matched to a gene: 5. The germline V gene encodes CDR1 LGHNA and CDR2 YNFKEQ. CDR3 bases: TGTGCCAGCAGCCAAGATTGGGGACAGTCAGAGACCCAGTACTTC. Protein product: CASSQDWGQSETQYF.

The chain couples TRBV4-2 to TRBJ1-2; maybe TRBD1 (6 bases). Trimming removed 4 bases at V and 2 bases at J, with 17 bases between. The CDR3 has 16 residues. The germline gives CDR1 LGHNA, CDR2 YNFKEQ. CDR3 in DNA: TGTGCCAGCAGCCCGGGAACGGGGGCTCTGAACTATGGCTACACCTTC. It codes for CASSPGTGALNYGYTF.

V and J are TRBV7-2 and TRBJ1-4; D unresolved. Germline V gene lookup returns CDR1 SGHTA and CDR2 FQGNSA. V lost 1 base and J lost 8, with 8 bases in between. The CDR3 length is 13 residues. The CDR3 spells CASSLGGAEKLFF. CDR3 bases: TGTGCCAGCAGCTTAGGGGGTGCGGAAAAACTGTTTTTT.

The chain links TRBV21-1 to TRBJ1-6. TRBV21-1 is designated a pseudogene. This CDR3 has 21 residues. CDR3 DNA sequence: TGTGCCAGTAAGATCCTATTTTACCGGGGCCGCTCGAGAACCTATAATTCACCCCTCCACTTT. As protein: CASKILFYRGRSRTYNSPLHF.

With respect to this clone: This sample also contains other DNA sequences that code for the same CDR3. The chain carries TRBV10-1 and TRBJ2-7; 7 bases are a match to TRBD1. Germline loops: CDR1 WNHNN, CDR2 SYGVQD (reference sequence). This CDR3 contains 14 residues. V trimming: 0 bases; J trimming: 2 bases; junction bases outside the gene matches: 1. Written as DNA, the CDR3 is TGCGCCAGCAGTGAGTCGACAGGGCCCTACGAGCAGTACTTC. As protein: CASSESTGPYEQYF.

Comments on this clone: Different DNA sequences within this sample yield the same CDR3. The chain carries TRBV2 and TRBJ2-1; D gene ambiguous. Germline CDR1 reads SNHLY; CDR2 reads FYNNEI. The CDR3 runs to 11 residues. V was pared by 7 bases and J by 4 bases, with 5 bases between. The CDR3 DNA reads TGTGCCAGCACTGAGTACAATGAGCAGTTCTTC. Its translation is CASTEYNEQFF. Based on the CDR3 plus reference TRBV2 and TRBJ2-1, the full variable domain is EPEVTQTPSHQVTQMGQEVILRCVPISNHLYFYWYRQILGQKVEFLVSFYNNEISEKSEIFDDQFSVERPDGSNFTLKIRSTKLEDSAMYFCASTEYNEQFFGPGTRLTVL.

The chain carries TRBV30 and TRBJ2-1; TRBD1 matches at 9 bases. The CDR3 length is 17 residues. CDR1 is GTSNPN and CDR2 is SVGIG in the germline V gene (reference sequence). V dropped 2 bases and J dropped 1; count of bases not matched to a gene: 9. The CDR3 here is CAWSPQGTGSSYNEQFF. The CDR3 DNA reads as TGTGCCTGGAGTCCCCAAGGGACAGGGTCGTCCTACAATGAGCAGTTCTTC.

The chain recombines TRBV5-6 with TRBJ1-5; no clear D. Trimming pared 0 bases from V and 0 bases from J, leaving 7 bases between. Germline CDR1 and CDR2: SGHDT and YYEEEE. The CDR3 spans 15 residues. The CDR3 DNA sequence: TGTGCCAGCAGCTTGGAATCCTATAGCAATCAGCCCCAGCATTTT. Translation gives CASSLESYSNQPQHF. The full variable domain, its missing parts supplied by reference TRBV5-6 and TRBJ1-5, is DAGVTQSPTHLIKTRGQQVTLRCSPKSGHDTVSWYQQALGQGPQFIFQYYEEEERQRGNFPDRFSGHQFPNYSSELNVNALLLGDSALYLCASSLESYSNQPQHFGDGTRLSIL.

The chain joins TRBV11-2 to TRBJ2-1, with D unclear. In germline, CDR1 is SGHAT, CDR2 FQNNGV. Trimming removed 2 bases from V and 9 bases from J, with 5 bases in between. This CDR3 contains 11 residues. The DNA for the CDR3 is TGTGCCAGCAGCTTACCGGGTGAGCAGTTCTTC. It is translated as CASSLPGEQFF.

V usage is TRBV27 and J usage is TRBJ2-1; 9 bases line up with TRBD2. J was trimmed by 7 bases and V by 3 bases; bases with no gene match: 10. The CDR3 length is 16 residues. From germline, CDR1 is MNHEY and CDR2 SMNVEV (reference sequence). The CDR3 region is CASSFLASGVGNEQFF. DNA for the CDR3: TGTGCCAGCAGTTTTTTGGCTAGCGGGGTCGGGAATGAGCAGTTCTTC.

The J gene is TRBJ1-4, the V gene TRBV2; D gene uncertain. The germline V gene encodes CDR1 SNHLY and CDR2 FYNNEI. Trimming shortened V by 7 bases and J by 8 bases, and 11 bases separated the two germline ends. This CDR3 is 12 amino acids long. CDR3 coding DNA: TGTGCCAGCACAATGGACGCCGAAAAACTGTTTTTT. This codes for CASTMDAEKLFF.